This T cell receptor (beta chain) stems from a study of neurological immune-mediated disorders. The wider study: A relapsing-remitting course was seen in most of the roughly 34 multiple sclerosis patients and a secondary progressive course in 3.

The unsorted libraries originated from 2 million PBMCs kept at -80 C. TCRdb reprocessed the 5' RACE reads via MiXCR and lists one record per CDR3 protein. Here the sample spans 42,000 or so distinct CDR3 sequences, 2% to 3% being singletons. This CDR3 region has 17 residues. V dropped 2 bases and J dropped 3 bases, with 20 bases sitting between them. Germline values: CDR1 SGHRS, CDR2 YFSETQ. This receptor was obtained from a man aged 30 to 45 with multiple sclerosis. The chain has TRBV5-1 and TRBJ1-1, with a weak D call TRBD1 (5 bases). The sample comprised PBMCs. The CDR3 DNA reads as TGCGCCAGCAGCTTCCAGTCTGTGCTGGGGCGAGACACTGAAGCTTTCTTT. This translates into CASSFQSVLGRDTEAFF.